This T cell receptor (beta chain) was captured by sequencing in a study of T cells in Graves' hyperthyroidism and ophthalmopathy. There are many counts of this clonotype. Germline CDR1 and CDR2: MDHEN and SYDVKM. This CDR3 region has 13 residues. V lost 5 bases, J lost 9 bases, and 9 bases stayed unmatched. It was RNA transcripts that yielded the amplified TCR beta CDR3 regions. TCR CDR3 underwent first-round RT-PCR with the HTBI primer set. TCRdb re-analysed the multiplex PCR reads in MiXCR, keeping a single row per CDR3 protein. The sample contains hundreds of thousands of distinct CDR3 sequences, around 22% of which appear only once.

The source of this sequence is a man aged 30-40 years with Graves' ophthalmopathy. Specimen: blood. The V call is TRBV28, the J call TRBJ1-1, with 7 nucleotides matching TRBD1. The CDR3 reads CASSSAGQTKAFF. DNA for the CDR3: TGTGCCAGCAGTAGTGCGGGACAGACAAAAGCTTTCTTT.